This TCR beta chain is drawn from a study of T cell changes during pregnancy in multiple sclerosis. Losses at the gene ends were 1 base for V and 8 bases for J; bases not matched to a gene: 9. This CDR3 has 14 residues. CDR1 and CDR2 (germline): SQVTM, ANQGSEA. Measured with immunoSEQ multiplex PCR; TCRdb has only the in-frame clones, and not every one. The sample comprises tens of thousands of clones, approximately 90% of which are singletons, and under 0.95% rests with the top ten. The sequencing here drew on peripheral blood, taken before pregnancy. The V call is TRBV29-1, the J call TRBJ1-2, with 8 bases fitting TRBD1. The TCR was taken from a female donor with multiple sclerosis, enrolled in a pregnancy study. This CDR3 is CSVEGSQGARGYTF. As DNA, the CDR3 is TGCAGCGTTGAAGGGTCTCAGGGGGCGCGAGGCTACACCTTC.